A single TCR beta chain is shown here with its context. No cognate antigen has been identified for it. No base-level quality is on record; no much larger clone is a single base apart. The data stem from a study of T cell changes during pregnancy in multiple sclerosis (dated by TCRdb to about 2019). In the study overall: The study examined how the T cell repertoire changed over the course of pregnancy in women with multiple sclerosis.

The cysteine opens and the phenylalanine closes a CDR3 of 15 amino acids. The sequence is cut down to CDR3 DNA, 45 bases in frame from base 1. Sequences SGHTA (CDR1) and FQGNSA (CDR2) are obtained from the germline V gene. Compared with germline, V lacks 4 bases and J lacks 6 bases; bases without a gene match: 10. Receptor amplification or capture employed the immunoSEQ multiplex PCR assay. The immuneACCESS repertoire file appears here via TCRdb, limited to in-frame rearrangements. These files lack a portion of the clones; in checked studies, under half of the deficit traces to unresolved V genes, and the cause of the others is not known. Here the sample has 60,000 or so clones; roughly nine tenths occur a single time. The top ten hold about 0.9% of the sample.

The origin of this receptor is a female donor with multiple sclerosis, enrolled in a pregnancy study. Rearrangement joined TRBV7-2 to TRBJ1-1; TRBD1 aligns with 8 central bases. This specimen was peripheral blood, taken before pregnancy. The CDR3: CASSSWTGLSAEAFF. The bases read TGTGCCAGCAGCTCTTGGACAGGGTTAAGTGCTGAAGCTTTCTTT.